The source of this TCR beta chain is a study of yellow fever vaccine responses in identical twins. General observations from the study: Reportedly, the T cell response mounted by twins to vaccine seemed partly convergent, partly personalized.

CDR1 and CDR2 from the germline V gene are SGHNT and YENEEA. Trimming removed 6 bases from V and 6 bases from J; junction bases left unmatched: 8. This CDR3 is 14 amino acids long. TCRdb redid the calling of the RT-PCR reads with MiXCR, one entry per CDR3 protein. The sample lists fewer than 35,000 distinct CDR3 sequences, roughly 60% seen once, with roughly 4.7% in the top ten. For this clonotype: Its antigen is currently unknown.

The sequenced sample was T cells from blood (PBMCs), unsorted or a sorted subset (not recorded which), obtained before or after yellow fever vaccination (not recorded which). The chain has TRBV11-3 and TRBJ2-1; 7 bases match TRBD2. The sequence came from a woman aged 18-29 years who received the yellow fever vaccine. The CDR3: CASSSGTIVNEQFF. CDR3 nucleotides: TGTGCCAGCAGTTCCGGGACTATCGTCAATGAGCAGTTCTTC.